The 2 T cell receptor beta chains given below trace back to one sample, sequenced in a study of blood T cells in healthy people across ages. Using a J-beta primer mix together with a sample-barcoded 5' primer, a second PCR was run for roughly 6 to 12 cycles. One entry per CDR3 protein, called by TCRdb with MiXCR from the 5' RACE reads. The table has just over 1 million distinct CDR3 sequences, 35% to 50% seen once. The sample was blood. The receptor set was obtained from a woman aged 60-75 years in good health.

Of note for this clonotype: This may stem from a read error, because a much larger clone lies one nucleotide away. The chain couples TRBV10-3 to TRBJ2-7; a possible D gene is TRBD1 (6 bases). CDR3 size: 16 residues. The germline V gene has CDR1 ENHRY and CDR2 SYGVKD. Trimming pared 5 bases from V and 0 bases from J, leaving 17 bases between. The CDR3 nucleotides read TGTGCCATCAGTTTAAGGACAGATGGGACCTCCTACGAGCAGTACTTC. Translated, it gives CAISLRTDGTSYEQYF.

The chain links TRBV18 to TRBJ2-6, with TRBD2 matching 7 bases. Germline trimming cut 2 bases from V and 2 bases from J; bases unmatched to any gene: 6. CDR1 is KGHSH and CDR2 is LQKENI in the germline V gene. The CDR3 runs 17 residues. The CDR3 loop is CASSPTAGVTGANVLTF. CDR3 sequence (DNA): TGTGCCAGCTCACCAACGGCGGGAGTGACTGGGGCCAACGTCCTGACTTTC.